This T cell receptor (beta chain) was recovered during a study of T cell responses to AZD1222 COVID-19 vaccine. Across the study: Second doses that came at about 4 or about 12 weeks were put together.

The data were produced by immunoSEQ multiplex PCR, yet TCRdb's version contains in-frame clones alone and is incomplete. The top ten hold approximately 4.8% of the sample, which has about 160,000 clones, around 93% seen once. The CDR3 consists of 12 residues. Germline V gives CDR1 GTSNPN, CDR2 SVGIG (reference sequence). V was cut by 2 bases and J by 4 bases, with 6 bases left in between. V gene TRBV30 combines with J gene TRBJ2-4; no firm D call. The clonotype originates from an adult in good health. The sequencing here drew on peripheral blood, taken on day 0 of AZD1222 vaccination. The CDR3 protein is CAWSLGKNIQYF. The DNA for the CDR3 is TGTGCCTGGAGTCTGGGGAAAAACATTCAGTACTTC. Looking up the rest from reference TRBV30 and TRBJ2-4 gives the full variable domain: SQTIHQWPATLVQPVGSPLSLECTVEGTSNPNLYWYRQAAGRGLQLLFYSVGIGQISSEVPQNLSASRPQDRQFILSSKKLLLSDSGFYLCAWSLGKNIQYFGAGTRLSVL.